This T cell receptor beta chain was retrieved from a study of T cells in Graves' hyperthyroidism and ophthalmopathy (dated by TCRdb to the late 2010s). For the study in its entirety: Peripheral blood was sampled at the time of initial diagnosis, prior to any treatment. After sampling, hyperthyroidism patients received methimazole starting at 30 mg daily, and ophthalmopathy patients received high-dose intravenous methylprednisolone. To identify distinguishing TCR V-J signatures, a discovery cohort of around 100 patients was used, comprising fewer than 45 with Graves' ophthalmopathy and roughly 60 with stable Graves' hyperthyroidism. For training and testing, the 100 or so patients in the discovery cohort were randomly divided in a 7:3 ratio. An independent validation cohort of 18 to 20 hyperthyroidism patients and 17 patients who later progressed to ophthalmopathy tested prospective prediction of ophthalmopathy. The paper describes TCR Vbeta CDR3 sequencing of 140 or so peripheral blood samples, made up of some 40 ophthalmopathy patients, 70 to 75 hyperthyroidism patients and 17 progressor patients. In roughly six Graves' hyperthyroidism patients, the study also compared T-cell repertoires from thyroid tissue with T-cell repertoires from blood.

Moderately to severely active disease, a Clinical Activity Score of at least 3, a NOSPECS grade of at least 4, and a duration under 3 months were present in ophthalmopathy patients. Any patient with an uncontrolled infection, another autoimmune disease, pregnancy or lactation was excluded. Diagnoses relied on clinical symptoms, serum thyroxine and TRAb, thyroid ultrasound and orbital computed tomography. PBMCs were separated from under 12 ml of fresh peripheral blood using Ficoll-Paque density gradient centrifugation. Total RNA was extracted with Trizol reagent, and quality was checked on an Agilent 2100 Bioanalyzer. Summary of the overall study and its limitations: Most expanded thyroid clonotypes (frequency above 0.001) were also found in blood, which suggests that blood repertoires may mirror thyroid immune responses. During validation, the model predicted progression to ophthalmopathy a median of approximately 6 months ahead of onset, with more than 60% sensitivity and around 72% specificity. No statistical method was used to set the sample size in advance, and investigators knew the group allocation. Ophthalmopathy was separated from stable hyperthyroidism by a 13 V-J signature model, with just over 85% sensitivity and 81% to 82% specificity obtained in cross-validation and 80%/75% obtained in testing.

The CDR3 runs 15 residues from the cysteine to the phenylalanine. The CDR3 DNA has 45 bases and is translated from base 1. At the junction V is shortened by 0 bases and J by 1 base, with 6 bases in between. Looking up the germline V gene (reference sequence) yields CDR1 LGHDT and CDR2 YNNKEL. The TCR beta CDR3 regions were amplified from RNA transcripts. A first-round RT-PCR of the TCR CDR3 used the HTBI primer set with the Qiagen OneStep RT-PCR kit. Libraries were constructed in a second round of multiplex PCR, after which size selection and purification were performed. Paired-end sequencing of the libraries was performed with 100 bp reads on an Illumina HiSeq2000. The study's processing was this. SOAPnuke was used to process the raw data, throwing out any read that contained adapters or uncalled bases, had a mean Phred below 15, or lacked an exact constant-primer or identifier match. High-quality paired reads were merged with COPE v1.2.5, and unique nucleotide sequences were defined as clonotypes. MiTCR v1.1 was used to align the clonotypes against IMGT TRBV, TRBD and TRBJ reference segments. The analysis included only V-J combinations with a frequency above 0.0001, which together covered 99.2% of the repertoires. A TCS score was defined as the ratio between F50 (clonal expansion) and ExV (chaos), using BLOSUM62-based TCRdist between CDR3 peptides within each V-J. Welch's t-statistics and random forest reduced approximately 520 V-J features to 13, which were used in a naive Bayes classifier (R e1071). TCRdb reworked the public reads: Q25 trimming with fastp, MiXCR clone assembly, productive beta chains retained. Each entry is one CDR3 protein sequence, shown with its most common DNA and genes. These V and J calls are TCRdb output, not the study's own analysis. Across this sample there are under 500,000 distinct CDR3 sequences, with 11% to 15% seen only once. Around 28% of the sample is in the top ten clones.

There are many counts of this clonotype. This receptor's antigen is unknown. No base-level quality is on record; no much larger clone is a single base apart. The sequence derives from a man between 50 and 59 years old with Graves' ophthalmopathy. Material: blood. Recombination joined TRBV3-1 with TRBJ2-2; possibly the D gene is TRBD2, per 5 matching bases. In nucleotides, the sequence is TGTGCCAGCAGCCAAGATGGACTGAACACCGGGGAGCTGTTTTTT. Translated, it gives CASSQDGLNTGELFF.